The following is a T cell receptor (beta chain) sequence with its context. The entry originates in a study of blood T cell repertoires in COVID-19. Original analysis: Amplified reference gene primers provided the basis for estimating nucleated cell counts. The repertoire was sequenced with immunoSEQ multiplex PCR; TCRdb's copy has only in-frame clones and lacks some. V and J calls and clone size are given by that table; D and trimming were obtained from the DNA. This table holds tens of thousands of clones, approximately 84% found once. The trim removed 3 bases at V and 8 bases at J, leaving 3 bases unmatched. This CDR3 comprises 11 residues. Germline V CDR1 and CDR2: SQVTM, ANQGSEA.

The source material was peripheral blood. The receptor's source is a man aged 45-60 years with active or convalescent COVID-19. The J gene is TRBJ1-2, the V gene TRBV29-1; TRBD1 matches at 7 bases. The CDR3 spells CSVEQGGGYTF. The DNA for the CDR3 is TGCAGCGTTGAGCAGGGGGGCGGCTACACCTTC.